This TCR beta chain was identified in a study of cytomegalovirus exposure and HLA in healthy donors. Study results and caveats: The study flagged about 150 TCR beta chains as cytomegalovirus-associated.

V shed 1 base and J 1 base; nucleotides not matched to a gene: 7. The CDR3 spans 17 residues. The V gene's germline CDR1 is MNHEY and CDR2 SMNVEV (reference sequence). A note on this clone: Antigen: not known.

Primers: 60 Vbeta forward and 13 Jbeta reverse. The assay was immunoSEQ multiplex PCR, and TCRdb's table has in-frame clones only and misses some. Of about 190,000 clones detected, approximately 90% appear once; the ten largest clones hold 1.1%. Sequenced input: PBMCs. This receptor was identified in a boy aged 2-15 years in good health and CMV-seronegative. V usage is TRBV27 and J usage is TRBJ2-3, with 8 bases identical to TRBD2. The CDR3, as DNA: TGTGCCAGCAGTTTATACGGGGGGGGCGGACGCACAGATACGCAGTATTTT. This translates into CASSLYGGGGRTDTQYF.